This entry lists 30 T cell receptor beta chains sequenced from one sample in a study of shared clonotypes between healthy human individuals. Only in-frame clones appear in the TCRdb table, and some are missing; sequencing was by immunoSEQ multiplex PCR. The data contain over 850,000 clones, about 84% of them singletons. Sequencing used memory CD4+ T cells from PBMCs. The sample's subset: CD45RA-negative fraction. The receptors were gathered from a young man in good health. Some clones in this sample may be carry-over from other donors' samples.

This chain joins TRBV5-1 and TRBJ2-1, with TRBD2 as a possible D gene (5 bases). V lost 0 bases and J 4 bases, leaving 17 bases between the germline ends. The germline V gene encodes CDR1 SGHRS and CDR2 YFSETQ. The CDR3 has 17 residues. The CDR3 here is CASSLDRGSALYNEQFF. Written as DNA, the CDR3 is TGCGCCAGCAGCTTGGATAGAGGGAGCGCGTTATACAATGAGCAGTTCTTC.

CDR3 protein: CASSRTGGGYEKLFF. The CDR3 nucleotides are TGTGCCAGTAGCCGGACAGGGGGAGGTTATGAAAAACTGTTTTTT. This chain joins TRBV19 and TRBJ1-4, with 10 bases that match TRBD1. CDR3 length: 15 amino acids. CDR1 and CDR2 (germline): LNHDA, SQIVND (reference sequence). The V gene end was trimmed by 6 bases and the J gene end by 6 bases; junction bases not matched to a gene: 7.

The chain uses TRBV6-1 and TRBJ2-3, with 9 nucleotides matching TRBD1. The CDR3 totals 15 residues. J was trimmed by 4 bases and V by 6 bases; bases with no gene match: 8. Looked up from germline, CDR1 is MNHNS and CDR2 is SASEGT. The CDR3 DNA sequence: TGTGCCAGCAGGGGACAGGGTTATGCGGCAGATACGCAGTATTTT. Translation: CASRGQGYAADTQYF.

This rearrangement joins TRBV11-2 to TRBJ2-7; 8 positions match TRBD2. Germline V gene data show CDR1 as SGHAT and CDR2 as FQNNGV. CDR3 length: 14 amino acids. V shed 3 bases and J 7 bases; nucleotides not matched to a gene: 8. CDR3 bases: TGTGCCAGCAGCTTCACTAGCGGTTCTTTGGAGCAGTACTTC. Translation: CASSFTSGSLEQYF.

This chain joins TRBV14 and TRBJ2-5, with D unresolved. Germline V CDR1 and CDR2: SGHDN, FVKESK. V lost 4 bases, J lost 7 bases, and 10 bases lay in between. The CDR3 length is 12 residues. CDR3 sequence (DNA): TGTGCCAGCAGCCGCGCAGACGGGACCCAGTACTTC. Residues: CASSRADGTQYF.

About this clone itself: The same CDR3 is also encoded by other DNA sequences in this sample. The rearrangement joins TRBV28 to TRBJ1-5; D gene unclear. This CDR3 region has 13 residues. Trimming took 2 bases from V and 4 from J, leaving 6 bases between them. CDR1 and CDR2 from the germline V gene are MDHEN and SYDVKM. The CDR3 sequence: CASSLDGNQPQHF. The DNA for the CDR3 is TGTGCCAGCAGTTTAGACGGTAATCAGCCCCAGCATTTT.

This clone was observed a handful of times. The rearrangement links TRBV5-1 to TRBJ2-1; 12 positions agree with TRBD2. The CDR3 spans 16 residues. Per germline, CDR1 SGHRS and CDR2 YFSETQ. Germline trimming cut 5 bases from V and 9 bases from J; bases unmatched to any gene: 12. The CDR3 DNA sequence: TGCGCCAGCAGTTCGACTAGCGGGAGCAACCGAGGTGAGCAGTTCTTC. Translation gives CASSSTSGSNRGEQFF. Full variable domain (missing parts from reference TRBV5-1 and TRBJ2-1): KAGVTQTPRYLIKTRGQQVTLSCSPISGHRSVSWYQQTPGQGLQFLFEYFSETQRNKGNFPGRFSGRQFSNSRSEMNVSTLELGDSALYLCASSSTSGSNRGEQFFGPGTRLTVL.

J is TRBJ2-2 and V is TRBV9; TRBD2 might be the D (6 bases). The CDR3 covers 17 residues. The germline V gene encodes CDR1 SGDLS and CDR2 YYNGEE. The V gene lost 4 bases and the J gene lost 5 bases, with 21 bases spanning the gap. DNA for the CDR3: TGTGCCAGCAGCTCAAGAGGCGGGGTTAGGGCAACCGGGGAGCTGTTTTTT. Encoded protein: CASSSRGGVRATGELFF.

As to this clone: The same CDR3 is also encoded by other DNA sequences in this sample. The chain has TRBV11-1 and TRBJ1-1; D is ambiguous. CDR3 length equals 14 residues. The V gene's germline CDR1 is SGHAT and CDR2 FQDESV (reference sequence). V was trimmed by 3 bases and J by 0 bases, leaving 8 bases between them. The CDR3 nucleotides read TGTGCCAGCAGCTTTGAGGGCCTGAACACTGAAGCTTTCTTT. Translation: CASSFEGLNTEAFF. Variable domain in full (rest from reference TRBV11-1 and TRBJ1-1): EAEVAQSPRYKITEKSQAVAFWCDPISGHATLYWYRQILGQGPELLVQFQDESVVDDSQLPKDRFSAERLKGVDSTLKIQPAELGDSAMYLCASSFEGLNTEAFFGQGTRLTVV.

V usage is TRBV6-1 and J usage is TRBJ2-4; tentative D call: TRBD2 (5 bases). The CDR3 contains 18 residues. Germline V gene data show CDR1 as MNHNS and CDR2 as SASEGT. V was clipped by 2 bases and J by 0 bases, with 17 bases between them. The CDR3 sequence: CASSESRPWAGAKNIQYF. The CDR3 DNA reads as TGTGCCAGCAGTGAATCCAGACCTTGGGCGGGAGCCAAAAACATTCAGTACTTC.

The rearrangement links TRBV5-1 to TRBJ2-2, with 8 nucleotides matching TRBD2. Germline CDR1 and CDR2: SGHRS and YFSETQ. V was clipped by 4 bases and J by 3 bases; unmatched bases: 5. The CDR3 length is 15 residues. CDR3 amino acids: CASSPGLGDTGELFF. The CDR3 coding sequence is TGCGCCAGCAGCCCGGGACTAGGGGACACCGGGGAGCTGTTTTTT.

The chain links TRBV14 to TRBJ1-4, with TRBD1 matching 7 bases. Germline-derived CDR1 and CDR2 are SGHDN and FVKESK. The V and J ends lost 0 bases and 8 bases, in that order; junction bases with no gene match: 6. This CDR3 spans 15 amino acids. CDR3 in amino acids: CASSQDDRVKEKLFF. The CDR3 nucleotides are TGTGCCAGCAGCCAAGATGACAGGGTCAAGGAAAAACTGTTTTTT.

This clone was detected only once. This chain joins TRBV27 and TRBJ1-1, with a weak D call TRBD1 (5 bases). This CDR3 contains 15 residues. With 1 base removed from V and 6 bases from J, the gap between germline ends came to 15 bases. CDR1 MNHEY and CDR2 SMNVEV come from the germline V gene (reference sequence). The CDR3 DNA reads as TGTGCCAGCAGTTTATATCCGGGCAGGGAGCCTGAAGCTTTCTTT. Amino acids: CASSLYPGREPEAFF.

V usage is TRBV6-6 and J usage is TRBJ2-1, with D possibly matching TRBD2 (7 bases). Trimming left V 7 bases short and J 10 bases short, with 26 bases between. Per germline, CDR1 MNHNY and CDR2 SVGAGI (reference sequence). The CDR3 is made up of 16 amino acids. The chain's CDR3 is CASITGRGARWYEQFF. CDR3 in DNA: TGTGCCAGCATTACAGGTCGGGGGGCTAGGTGGTACGAGCAGTTCTTC.

The chain recombines TRBV19 with TRBJ1-2, with TRBD1 matching over 9 bases. The junction had 9 bases not matched to a gene; V was cut back by 5 bases and J by 5 bases. Germline V lookup: CDR1 LNHDA, CDR2 SQIVND (reference sequence). This CDR3 is built from 15 residues. This CDR3 reads CASSLWDRAGYGYTF. The CDR3 DNA sequence: TGTGCCAGTAGTTTATGGGACAGGGCAGGATATGGCTACACCTTC.

This CDR3 reads CASSSQQNYNEQFF. The CDR3 DNA sequence: TGTGCCAGCAGTTCTCAGCAAAATTACAATGAGCAGTTCTTC. The chain recombines TRBV28 with TRBJ2-1; D unresolved. V was cut by 4 bases and J by 4 bases, with 11 bases left in between. The CDR3 is 14 residues long. Germline V lookup: CDR1 MDHEN, CDR2 SYDVKM.

The chain has TRBV19 and TRBJ1-1, with D perhaps TRBD1 (5 bases). CDR1 and CDR2 (germline): LNHDA, SQIVND (reference sequence). Trimming removed 7 bases at V and 2 bases at J, with 20 bases between. The CDR3 is 16 residues long. The CDR3 loop is CASMRSGAWPNTEAFF. The CDR3 region has the DNA TGTGCCAGTATGAGGTCCGGGGCCTGGCCAAACACTGAAGCTTTCTTT. The variable domain in full, with the rest retrieved from reference TRBV19 and TRBJ1-1, is DGGITQSPKYLFRKEGQNVTLSCEQNLNHDAMYWYRQDPGQGLRLIYYSQIVNDFQKGDIAEGYSVSREKKESFPLTVTSAQKNPTAFYLCASMRSGAWPNTEAFFGQGTRLTVV.

The genes are TRBV4-1 and TRBJ1-4; unclear D gene. This CDR3 comprises 15 residues. V was clipped by 0 bases and J by 4 bases, with 9 bases between them. CDR1 is MGHRA and CDR2 is YSYEKL in the germline V gene. This CDR3 is CASSQDWGVNEKLFF. CDR3 DNA: TGCGCCAGCAGCCAAGATTGGGGAGTTAATGAAAAACTGTTTTTT.

The CDR3 protein is CAWSAGSKGGDTQYF. As DNA, the CDR3 is TGTGCCTGGAGTGCCGGGAGTAAGGGGGGAGATACGCAGTATTTT. The genes are TRBV30 and TRBJ2-3; D may correspond to TRBD1 or TRBD2 (6 bases each). The CDR3 is 15 amino acids. Germline CDR1 GTSNPN, CDR2 SVGIG (reference sequence). The V and J ends lost 1 base and 5 bases respectively, with 16 bases between them.

This chain links TRBV18 with TRBJ2-5, with 9 positions matching TRBD1. This CDR3 is built from 15 residues. V gave up 2 bases and J gave up 2 bases; unmatched junction bases: 3. Germline CDR1 is KGHSH and CDR2 is LQKENI. CDR3 sequence (DNA): TGTGCCAGCTCACCAACAGGGGGCGGGCAAGAGACCCAGTACTTC. It is translated as CASSPTGGGQETQYF.

This chain joins TRBV7-2 and TRBJ2-5; 13 bases align to TRBD2. The germline gives CDR1 SGHTA, CDR2 FQGNSA. CDR3 length: 15 amino acids. Losses at the gene ends were 5 bases for V and 5 bases for J; bases not matched to a gene: 5. CDR3 protein: CASSRTSGSSETQYF. In nucleotides, the CDR3 is TGTGCCAGCAGCCGGACTAGCGGGAGCTCGGAGACCCAGTACTTC.

This clone appeared a few times. The chain couples TRBV9 to TRBJ2-7; 8 bases line up with TRBD1. Germline lookup yields CDR1 SGDLS and CDR2 YYNGEE. The V gene end was trimmed by 0 bases and the J gene end by 3 bases; junction bases not matched to a gene: 14. The CDR3 runs 18 residues. The CDR3 spells CASSVVGQGVIWFYEQYF. CDR3 DNA sequence: TGTGCCAGCAGCGTAGTTGGACAGGGAGTCATATGGTTCTACGAGCAGTACTTC. Combining the CDR3 with reference TRBV9 and TRBJ2-7 gives the whole variable domain DSGVTQTPKHLITATGQRVTLRCSPRSGDLSVYWYQQSLDQGLQFLIQYYNGEERAKGNILERFSAQQFPDLHSELNLSSLELGDSALYFCASSVVGQGVIWFYEQYFGPGTRLTVT.

On this clone: This sample also contains other DNA sequences that code for the same CDR3. The chain uses TRBV18 and TRBJ2-7; D unresolved. Germline CDR1 is KGHSH and CDR2 is LQKENI. V shed 3 bases and J shed 0 bases, with 6 bases lying between them. This CDR3 is 13 amino acids long. The CDR3 spells CASSPGVSYEQYF. As DNA, the CDR3 is TGTGCCAGCTCACCTGGCGTCTCCTACGAGCAGTACTTC.

The chain links TRBV18 to TRBJ2-7; weak D call: TRBD1 (6 bases). Germline V gene data show CDR1 as KGHSH and CDR2 as LQKENI. V lost 5 bases, J lost 3 bases, and 17 bases lay in between. CDR3 length equals 15 residues. This CDR3 is CASSLAGVGLYEQYF. The DNA of the CDR3 is TGTGCCAGCTCATTAGCAGGGGTCGGGCTCTACGAGCAGTACTTC.

The chain links TRBV2 to TRBJ1-1; D is undetermined. The CDR3 is made up of 13 amino acids. Trimming removed 6 bases from V and 0 bases from J, with 8 bases in between. Germline V CDR1 and CDR2: SNHLY, FYNNEI. CDR3 nucleotides: TGTGCCAGCAGACGGATGGTGAACACTGAAGCTTTCTTT. Translated, it gives CASRRMVNTEAFF.

V and J are TRBV30 and TRBJ1-2; 11 nucleotides match TRBD1. Germline CDR1 is GTSNPN and CDR2 is SVGIG (reference sequence). CDR3 length: 14 residues. Unmatched junction bases numbered 4, after V lost 1 base and J lost 6 bases. In nucleotides, the CDR3 is TGTGCCTGGAGTGGGGACAGGGGGAGCAATGGCTACACCTTC. It encodes CAWSGDRGSNGYTF. Combining the CDR3 with reference TRBV30 and TRBJ1-2 gives the whole variable domain SQTIHQWPATLVQPVGSPLSLECTVEGTSNPNLYWYRQAAGRGLQLLFYSVGIGQISSEVPQNLSASRPQDRQFILSSKKLLLSDSGFYLCAWSGDRGSNGYTFGSGTRLTVV.

The chain is built from TRBV7-2 and TRBJ2-3, with TRBD2 identical over 7 bases. There are 15 residues in the CDR3. The germline gives CDR1 SGHTA, CDR2 FQGNSA. J gave up 0 bases and V 5 bases, and 5 bases lay outside the gene matches. CDR3 nucleotide sequence: TGTGCCAGCAGCCCAGCGGGATATAGCACAGATACGCAGTATTTT. Translating gives CASSPAGYSTDTQYF.

The chain couples TRBV5-1 to TRBJ2-6; 12 nucleotides line up with TRBD2. Germline CDR1 reads SGHRS; CDR2 reads YFSETQ. The CDR3 length is 18 residues. J lost 2 bases, V lost 0 bases, and 3 bases had no gene match. DNA of the CDR3: TGCGCCAGCAGCTTGGGTCTAGCGGGAGGGCCTGGGGCCAACGTCCTGACTTTC. This translates into CASSLGLAGGPGANVLTF.

The gene calls are TRBV28 and TRBJ1-5, with 9 bases identical to TRBD1. The V gene end was trimmed by 4 bases and the J gene end by 11 bases; junction bases not matched to a gene: 12. There are 15 residues in the CDR3. In germline, CDR1 is MDHEN, CDR2 SYDVKM. DNA of the CDR3: TGTGCCAGCAGTTATCCGGGACAGGGTGGGTCAGCCCAGCATTTT. Translated, it gives CASSYPGQGGSAQHF.

This clone is a singleton in its sample. A read error is possible here, since a much larger clone lies one base away. The V call is TRBV30, the J call TRBJ2-7, with D hard to call. CDR1 and CDR2 from the germline V gene are GTSNPN and SVGIG (reference sequence). The CDR3 runs 14 residues. The CDR3 is CVWSVRLVAYEQYF. In DNA form, the CDR3 reads TGTGTCTGGAGTGTACGGCTAGTCGCCTACGAGCAGTACTTC.